The 13 T cell receptor beta chains presented below share a single source sample, sequenced in a study of blood T cell repertoires in COVID-19. Produced via immunoSEQ multiplex PCR; TCRdb's table is partial and in-frame only. The sample has some 160,000 clones, more than 70% seen once. The sample consisted of peripheral blood. The receptors stem from a woman aged 70-85 years who had recovered from COVID-19.

This clone was picked up a small number of times. V and J are TRBV5-1 and TRBJ2-7, with a weak D call TRBD2 (7 bases). This CDR3 has 12 amino acids. Trimming pared 5 bases from V and 7 bases from J, leaving 13 bases between. Germline loops: CDR1 SGHRS, CDR2 YFSETQ. The CDR3 protein is CASRGRGEEQYF. As DNA, the CDR3 is TGCGCCAGCAGGGGGAGGGGGGAAGAGCAGTACTTC.

The CDR3 here is CASTTPTSSYNEQFF. For the CDR3, the DNA is TGTGCCAGCACCACCCCCACGAGCTCCTACAATGAGCAGTTCTTC. The genes are TRBV28 and TRBJ2-1; D is uncertain. This CDR3 has 15 residues. Germline lookup yields CDR1 MDHEN and CDR2 SYDVKM. V shed 7 bases and J shed 0 bases, with 13 bases lying between them.

The chain employs TRBV19 and TRBJ2-7; D is perhaps TRBD2 (5 bases). CDR1 is LNHDA, CDR2 SQIVND, per germline (reference sequence). V was pared by 6 bases and J by 2 bases, with 5 bases between. The CDR3 is 11 residues long. The CDR3 protein is CASSGAYEQYF. The CDR3 DNA follows: TGTGCCAGTAGCGGGGCCTACGAGCAGTACTTC.

This chain links TRBV6-1 with TRBJ2-4, with 13 positions matching TRBD2. Germline V gene lookup returns CDR1 MNHNS and CDR2 SASEGT. This CDR3 is built from 18 residues. Trimming at V came to 1 base and at J to 0 bases, leaving 3 bases not matched to a gene. The CDR3 sequence is CASSEGLAGGLAKNIQYF. In DNA form, the CDR3 reads TGTGCCAGCAGTGAAGGACTAGCGGGAGGACTAGCCAAAAACATTCAGTACTTC.

This clone was seen more than once but under ten times. The chain joins TRBV4-3 to TRBJ2-5; maybe TRBD1 (5 bases). The V gene lost 2 bases and the J gene lost 7 bases, with 17 bases spanning the gap. The CDR3 totals 15 residues. Germline loops: CDR1 LGHNA, CDR2 YSLEER. Here the CDR3 reads CASSQTGRLQGTQYF. The DNA of the CDR3 is TGCGCCAGCAGCCAAACTGGCAGGCTGCAGGGGACCCAGTACTTC.

This rearrangement joins TRBV9 to TRBJ1-4, with 9 bases that match TRBD1. Germline V gene data show CDR1 as SGDLS and CDR2 as YYNGEE. The CDR3 has 16 residues. With V trimmed by 4 bases and J by 7 bases, 11 bases remained unmatched. CDR3 DNA sequence: TGTGCCAGCAGCCCGCGAACCGGGACAGGGAGTGAAAAACTGTTTTTT. Encoded protein: CASSPRTGTGSEKLFF.

The chain employs TRBV9 and TRBJ1-1; 10 nucleotides align to TRBD1. Germline assignment: CDR1 SGDLS and CDR2 YYNGEE. Trimming removed 3 bases from V and 2 bases from J; junction bases left unmatched: 4. This CDR3 is 15 amino acids long. The DNA of the CDR3 is TGTGCCAGCAGCGCGCGGGACAGGGGTAACACTGAAGCTTTCTTT. Translated, it gives CASSARDRGNTEAFF.

CDR3 amino acids: CASSPGQGAPTNEKLFF. The CDR3 DNA follows: TGTGCCAGCTCCCCGGGACAGGGGGCCCCAACTAATGAAAAACTGTTTTTT. The rearrangement uses TRBV18 and TRBJ1-4; 12 bases align to TRBD1. V shed 6 bases, J shed 0 bases, and the junction held 5 bases outside the gene matches. The CDR3 spans 17 residues. CDR1 is KGHSH, CDR2 LQKENI, per germline.

About this clone: The same CDR3 can be traced to other DNA sequences in this sample. The genes are TRBV5-1 and TRBJ1-5, with TRBD1 as a possible D gene (6 bases). The germline gives CDR1 SGHRS, CDR2 YFSETQ. Trimming shortened V by 2 bases and J by 2 bases, and 8 bases separated the two germline ends. The CDR3 covers 14 residues. The CDR3: CASSLQGGNQPQHF. The CDR3 DNA is TGCGCCAGCAGCTTACAGGGCGGCAATCAGCCCCAGCATTTT.

The V gene is TRBV4-2, the J gene TRBJ2-7; 11 positions match TRBD2. The CDR3 covers 15 residues. Trimming at V came to 2 bases and at J to 1 base, leaving 1 base not matched to a gene. Looked up from germline, CDR1 is LGHNA and CDR2 is YNFKEQ. CDR3 DNA sequence: TGTGCCAGCAGCCAAACTAGCGGGAGTTCCTACGAGCAGTACTTC. Translated: CASSQTSGSSYEQYF.

CDR3 sequence (DNA): TGTGCCAGCAGCCAAGAGGATGGCTACACCTTC. This encodes CASSQEDGYTF. The rearrangement links TRBV5-6 to TRBJ1-2; D remains ambiguous. The CDR3 is 11 amino acids. The germline V gene has CDR1 SGHDT and CDR2 YYEEEE. V shed 4 bases and J shed 6 bases, with 7 bases lying between them.

The rearrangement uses TRBV18 and TRBJ1-5; D is perhaps TRBD1 (5 bases). The CDR3 sequence is 14 residues long. CDR1 is KGHSH, CDR2 LQKENI, per germline. V gave up 3 bases and J gave up 5 bases, with 11 bases separating them. The CDR3 DNA sequence: TGTGCCAGCTCACCCATGGGGGGAGATCAGCCCCAGCATTTT. Translating gives CASSPMGGDQPQHF.

The chain has TRBV9 and TRBJ1-2; no clear D. Germline V gene data show CDR1 as SGDLS and CDR2 as YYNGEE. Trimming removed 1 base at V and 5 bases at J, with 12 bases between. The CDR3 is 14 amino acids. The CDR3 reads CASSVSAPSYGYTF. Here the CDR3 DNA reads TGTGCCAGCAGCGTATCGGCCCCTAGTTATGGCTACACCTTC. The full variable domain, in which reference TRBV9 and TRBJ1-2 provide the parts outside the CDR3, is DSGVTQTPKHLITATGQRVTLRCSPRSGDLSVYWYQQSLDQGLQFLIQYYNGEERAKGNILERFSAQQFPDLHSELNLSSLELGDSALYFCASSVSAPSYGYTFGSGTRLTVV.